Below, 25 T cell receptor beta chains from the same sample are listed, as sequenced in a study of identical twins. TCRdb ran MiXCR on the 5' RACE reads and lists one entry per CDR3 protein. Of 250,000 to 350,000 distinct CDR3 sequences detected, approximately 8.5% appear once; the ten largest clones hold approximately 2%. These sequences were also reported in another study, on yellow fever vaccine responses in identical twins.

Specimen: memory (CD45RO+) T cells sorted from blood. The receptors here all came from a woman in her late teens or twenties in good health.

The table lists this clonotype with a few counts. The chain combines TRBV7-8 with TRBJ2-3; 9 nucleotides line up with TRBD2. This CDR3 is built from 16 residues. Germline-derived CDR1 and CDR2 are SGHVS and FQNEAQ. Trimming cost V 1 base and J 5 bases; bases outside gene matches: 7. The CDR3: CASSLGVAGVRDTQYF. The CDR3 nucleotides are TGTGCCAGCAGCTTAGGCGTAGCGGGAGTGAGAGATACGCAGTATTTT. The variable domain in full, with the rest retrieved from reference TRBV7-8 and TRBJ2-3, is GAGVSQSPRYKVAKRGQDVALRCDPISGHVSLFWYQQALGQGPEFLTYFQNEAQLDKSGLPSDRFFAERPEGSVSTLKIQRTQQEDSAVYLCASSLGVAGVRDTQYFGPGTRLTVL.

This clonotype was recorded a few times. The V and J genes are TRBV6-1 and TRBJ2-1, with 7 nucleotides matching TRBD1. Germline values: CDR1 MNHNS, CDR2 SASEGT. This CDR3 is 15 amino acids long. The V gene end was trimmed by 2 bases and the J gene end by 3 bases; junction bases not matched to a gene: 4. CDR3 region: CASSEFRDSYNEQFF. The CDR3 DNA reads TGTGCCAGCAGTGAATTCCGGGACAGCTACAATGAGCAGTTCTTC.

Many counts were recorded for this clonotype. This chain joins TRBV25-1 and TRBJ1-5, with D possibly TRBD1 on 6 matching bases. Germline V gene data show CDR1 as MGHDK and CDR2 as SYGVNS. The CDR3 spans 14 residues. V gave up 3 bases and J gave up 7 bases, with 13 bases separating them. The CDR3 reads CASSERPGVQPQHF. DNA for the CDR3: TGTGCCAGCAGTGAGAGACCAGGGGTCCAGCCCCAGCATTTT.

The rearrangement uses TRBV12-3 or TRBV12-4 and TRBJ2-3, with 15 bases lining up with TRBD2. After removal of 6 bases from V and 8 bases from J, the junction contained 9 bases not matched to a gene. The CDR3 has 16 amino acids. In nucleotides, the CDR3 is TGTGCCAGCAGCAGAGGACTAGCGGGAGGGTTAGCTACGCAGTATTTT. It yields the protein CASSRGLAGGLATQYF.

This clonotype was picked up many times. The J gene is TRBJ2-1, the V gene TRBV24-1; D remains unclear. V was pared by 7 bases and J by 10 bases, with 4 bases between. The CDR3 is 9 amino acids. In germline, CDR1 is KGHDR, CDR2 SFDVKD. CDR3 sequence reads: CATRTEQFF. CDR3 DNA: TGTGCCACCAGGACAGAGCAGTTCTTC.

The table lists this clonotype with a few counts. The rearrangement links TRBV20-1 to TRBJ2-5, with 8 bases identical to TRBD2. V trimming: 6 bases; J trimming: 6 bases; junction bases outside the gene matches: 15. Germline CDR1 and CDR2: DFQATT and SNEGSKA (reference sequence). CDR3 length: 15 residues. The CDR3 loop is CSAGGGATAGKTQYF. In DNA, the CDR3 is TGCAGTGCCGGGGGGGGAGCAACGGCGGGGAAGACCCAGTACTTC.

This chain connects TRBV9 to TRBJ1-2; perhaps TRBD1 as D (5 bases). The CDR3 length is 15 residues. Trimming took 0 bases from V and 2 from J, leaving 11 bases between them. Looked up from germline, CDR1 is SGDLS and CDR2 is YYNGEE. The CDR3 DNA reads as TGTGCCAGCAGCGTAGAGGCAGGGAAAAACTATGGCTACACCTTC. This sequence encodes CASSVEAGKNYGYTF. Complete variable domain (other parts from reference TRBV9 and TRBJ1-2): DSGVTQTPKHLITATGQRVTLRCSPRSGDLSVYWYQQSLDQGLQFLIQYYNGEERAKGNILERFSAQQFPDLHSELNLSSLELGDSALYFCASSVEAGKNYGYTFGSGTRLTVV.

The CDR3 nucleotides are TGTGCCAGCAGTGAAGCGAGTACGGTAGCCTACAATGAGCAGTTCTTC. Amino acids: CASSEASTVAYNEQFF. The rearrangement joins TRBV6-1 to TRBJ2-1; D call uncertain. CDR1 MNHNS and CDR2 SASEGT come from the germline V gene. This CDR3 has 16 amino acids. Trimming removed 0 bases from V and 2 bases from J, with 11 bases in between.

The genes are TRBV10-3 and TRBJ2-7, with unresolved D. V was trimmed by 0 bases and J by 0 bases, leaving 6 bases between them. The CDR3 is 14 amino acids. From germline, CDR1 is ENHRY and CDR2 SYGVKD. In DNA form, the CDR3 reads TGTGCCATCAGTGAGTCGGAGAGCTCCTACGAGCAGTACTTC. Protein: CAISESESSYEQYF.

The chain joins TRBV6-1 to TRBJ2-7; D is unclear. The germline V gene encodes CDR1 MNHNS and CDR2 SASEGT. Trimming stripped 8 bases from V and 7 bases from J, with 12 bases between. This CDR3 comprises 11 residues. The CDR3 spells CASARSAEQYF. The CDR3 DNA reads as TGTGCCAGCGCCAGGAGTGCTGAGCAGTACTTC.

This clonotype has a count of ten or more. The V gene is TRBV3-1, the J gene TRBJ2-2, with D uncertain. This CDR3 spans 16 amino acids. Trimming shortened V by 0 bases and J by 3 bases, and 11 bases separated the two germline ends. Germline CDR1 reads LGHDT; CDR2 reads YNNKEL (reference sequence). CDR3 nucleotides: TGTGCCAGCAGCCAAGAGGTCAGCAGTTACACCGGGGAGCTGTTTTTT. Translated, it gives CASSQEVSSYTGELFF. The full variable domain, in which reference TRBV3-1 and TRBJ2-2 provide the parts outside the CDR3, is DTAVSQTPKYLVTQMGNDKSIKCEQNLGHDTMYWYKQDSKKFLKIMFSYNNKELIINETVPNRFSPKSPDKAHLNLHINSLELGDSAVYFCASSQEVSSYTGELFFGEGSRLTVL.

About this clonotype itself: One base away lies a much larger clone, so this may be a sequencing read error. Written as DNA, the CDR3 is TGTGCCAGCAGCCTGTCGGCTGGGTCCTACGATCAGTACTTC. Its translation is CASSLSAGSYDQYF. This chain links TRBV3-1 with TRBJ2-7, with D uncertain. Germline V gene sequence: CDR1 LGHDT, CDR2 YNNKEL (reference sequence). The CDR3 length is 14 residues.

The chain combines TRBV15 with TRBJ2-3, with 12 bases lining up with TRBD2. Trimming cost V 5 bases and J 2 bases; bases outside gene matches: 8. The V gene's germline CDR1 is LNHNV and CDR2 YYDKDF (reference sequence). The CDR3 totals 17 residues. CDR3: CATSARLAGEVTDTQYF. The CDR3 bases are TGTGCCACCAGCGCAAGACTAGCGGGAGAAGTCACAGATACGCAGTATTTT. The whole variable domain, remainder taken from reference TRBV15 and TRBJ2-3, is DAMVIQNPRYQVTQFGKPVTLSCSQTLNHNVMYWYQQKSSQAPKLLFHYYDKDFNNEADTPDNFQSRRPNTSFCFLDIRSPGLGDTAMYLCATSARLAGEVTDTQYFGPGTRLTVL.

This clonotype was observed a few times. The chain has TRBV5-1 and TRBJ1-4, with D uncertain. V dropped 2 bases and J dropped 5 bases, with 7 bases sitting between them. The germline CDR1 and CDR2 sequences are SGHRS and YFSETQ. This CDR3 spans 13 amino acids. The CDR3 coding sequence is TGCGCCAGCAGCTTCGAGATAAATGAAAAACTGTTTTTT. Translating it yields CASSFEINEKLFF.

The chain couples TRBV6-1 to TRBJ1-2, with TRBD1 identical over 10 bases. Trimming took 3 bases from V and 3 from J; bases not matched to a gene: 4. CDR1 is MNHNS, CDR2 SASEGT, per germline. The CDR3 totals 15 residues. The CDR3 spells CASSDPGTGDYGYTF. CDR3 nucleotides: TGTGCCAGCAGTGACCCCGGGACAGGGGACTATGGCTACACCTTC.

This clonotype turned up a few times. This sequence joins TRBV4-2 and TRBJ1-1; TRBD1 matches 10 bases. The CDR3 extends over 15 amino acids. Trimming removed 5 bases from V and 3 bases from J; junction bases left unmatched: 6. Germline V gene data show CDR1 as LGHNA and CDR2 as YNFKEQ. In DNA, the CDR3 is TGTGCCAGCAGCTCGTTGGACAGGGGGGACACTGAAGCTTTCTTT. This codes for CASSSLDRGDTEAFF.

This clonotype was found many times. The CDR3 loop reads CASRPGTDLPETQYF. In nucleotides, the CDR3 is TGTGCCAGTCGACCGGGGACAGATCTCCCAGAGACCCAGTACTTC. J is TRBJ2-5 and V is TRBV25-1; 7 positions match TRBD1. The germline gives CDR1 MGHDK, CDR2 SYGVNS. Losses at the gene ends were 9 bases for V and 4 bases for J; bases not matched to a gene: 14. This CDR3 has 15 amino acids.

This clonotype was counted a few times. This chain connects TRBV7-9 to TRBJ2-2; unclear D gene. CDR3 size: 13 residues. V gave up 3 bases and J gave up 4 bases, with 6 bases separating them. The germline V gene encodes CDR1 SEHNR and CDR2 FQNEAQ (reference sequence). CDR3 bases: TGTGCCAGCAGCTTTGTAGCCACCGGGGAGCTGTTTTTT. Protein product: CASSFVATGELFF.

The V call is TRBV7-9, the J call TRBJ2-3, with TRBD2 matching over 8 bases. The J segment lost 0 bases and the V segment lost 2 bases, leaving 4 bases of the junction unmatched. This CDR3 is built from 16 residues. Germline CDR1 and CDR2: SEHNR and FQNEAQ (reference sequence). The CDR3 DNA reads TGTGCCAGCAGCTTATGGATAGCGGGGAGCACAGATACGCAGTATTTT. Protein product: CASSLWIAGSTDTQYF.

The rearrangement uses TRBV12-3 or TRBV12-4 and TRBJ1-1; D uncertain. This CDR3 is built from 15 residues. V gave up 2 bases and J gave up 0 bases, with 10 bases separating them. CDR3 sequence: CASSLRQVMNTEAFF. DNA of the CDR3: TGTGCCAGCAGTTTAAGGCAAGTAATGAACACTGAAGCTTTCTTT.

This clonotype was recorded many times. The rearrangement joins TRBV29-1 to TRBJ2-5, with a weak D call TRBD2 (6 bases). This CDR3 is 13 amino acids long. Germline V CDR1 and CDR2: SQVTM, ANQGSEA. V lost 6 bases and J 5 bases, leaving 16 bases between the germline ends. CDR3 in DNA: TGCAGCGTGGTTCCTTCGGGGAGGGAGACCCAGTACTTC. Protein product: CSVVPSGRETQYF.

This clonotype was counted ten times or more. The chain has TRBV20-1 and TRBJ1-4; D remains ambiguous. This CDR3 is 15 amino acids long. CDR1 and CDR2 from the germline V gene are DFQATT and SNEGSKA (reference sequence). Deletions cut 1 base from V and 3 bases from J, with 12 bases between. DNA for the CDR3: TGCAGTGCTAGAGCCTACCGGGCGGCTAATGAAAAACTGTTTTTT. Protein: CSARAYRAANEKLFF.

This chain uses TRBV27 with TRBJ2-3, with D maybe TRBD2 (6 bases). This CDR3 has 15 residues. V gave up 7 bases and J gave up 1 base, with 15 bases separating them. Per the germline V gene, CDR1 is MNHEY and CDR2 is SMNVEV (reference sequence). The CDR3 here is CASMIWRGRTDTQYF. In nucleotides, the CDR3 is TGTGCCAGCATGATTTGGCGGGGACGCACAGATACGCAGTATTTT.

In nucleotides, the CDR3 is TGTGCCAGCAGCGAAGAGACAGATGGGTATTTT. Translating it yields CASSEETDGYF. The chain couples TRBV6-5 to TRBJ2-3; a possible D gene is TRBD1 (5 bases). The CDR3 runs to 11 residues. CDR1 and CDR2 (germline): MNHEY, SVGAGI. V shed 6 bases and J shed 14 bases, with 15 bases lying between them.

This clonotype was seen only a few times. Since the CDR3 does not end with the conserved phenylalanine or tryptophan, this likely comes from a read error. This chain uses TRBV29-1 with TRBJ2-7, with TRBD1 matching 11 bases. The CDR3 has 13 amino acids. CDR1 and CDR2 from the germline V gene are SQVTM and ANQGSEA. With 7 bases clipped from V and 3 bases from J, the junction kept 5 bases outside the gene matches. The CDR3 protein is CSGGTGGGYEQYL. In nucleotides, the CDR3 is TGCAGCGGTGGGACAGGGGGTGGCTACGAGCAGTACCTC.